This T cell receptor beta chain was captured in a study of T cell changes during pregnancy in multiple sclerosis (dated by TCRdb to about 2019). About the full investigation: The study looked at changes in the T cell repertoire across pregnancy in women with multiple sclerosis.

There are 18 amino acids in the CDR3, from cysteine to phenylalanine inclusive. The sequence is cut down to CDR3 DNA, 54 bases in frame from base 1. Unmatched junction bases come to 11, with V trimmed by 8 bases and J by 1 base. According to the germline V gene, CDR1 reads SGHAT and CDR2 reads FQNNGV. The library relied on the immunoSEQ multiplex PCR assay. TCRdb obtained this table from immuneACCESS and retained in-frame rearrangements with V and J assigned. These tables miss some clones; where compared with another copy, unresolved V genes account for less than half of the shortfall, and the remainder is unexplained. The sample contains around 51,000 clones, around 93% of them found a single time. Together, the top ten hold about 1.9% of the sample. Turning to this clone: It lacks a known antigen. Base-call qualities are not available, and no considerably larger clone is one nucleotide away.

Sequenced material: peripheral blood, taken in the second trimester of pregnancy. The rearranged chain carries TRBV11-2 and TRBJ2-5; TRBD2 agrees with 15 junctional bases. The source of this sequence is a female donor with multiple sclerosis, enrolled in a pregnancy study. The nucleotides are TGTGCCAGCGGATTCCCGGGACTAGCGGGAGGAGGCCAAGAGACCCAGTACTTC. This is translated as CASGFPGLAGGGQETQYF.